Sequencing of this TCR beta chain was carried out in a study of control samples from healthy donors and cancer patients. The V end was cut by 3 bases, the J end by 3 bases, with 6 bases between. The CDR3 is 13 residues long. Method: immunoSEQ multiplex PCR; TCRdb's copy keeps in-frame clones and lacks some. Of about 54,000 clones in the sample, 95% to 96% are singletons; the top ten hold roughly 1.8%. The sample was blood. The chain links TRBV12-3 or TRBV12-4 to TRBJ1-5; the D is unclear. The TCR originated in a woman in her twenties or thirties in good health. As DNA, the CDR3 is TGTGCCAGCAGTTTGAATAACAATCAGCCCCAGCATTTT. This encodes CASSLNNNQPQHF.